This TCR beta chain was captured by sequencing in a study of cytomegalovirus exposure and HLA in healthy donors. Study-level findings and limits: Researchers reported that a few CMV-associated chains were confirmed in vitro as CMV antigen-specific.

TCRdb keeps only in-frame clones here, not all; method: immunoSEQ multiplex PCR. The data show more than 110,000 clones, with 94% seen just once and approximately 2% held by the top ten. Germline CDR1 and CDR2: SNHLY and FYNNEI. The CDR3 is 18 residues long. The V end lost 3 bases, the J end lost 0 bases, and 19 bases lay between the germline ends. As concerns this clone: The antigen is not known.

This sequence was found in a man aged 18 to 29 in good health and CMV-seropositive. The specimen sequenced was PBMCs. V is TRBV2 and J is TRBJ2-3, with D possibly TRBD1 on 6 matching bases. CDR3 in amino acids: CASSENRAGWASTDTQYF. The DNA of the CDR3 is TGTGCCAGCAGTGAGAACAGGGCGGGTTGGGCTAGCACAGATACGCAGTATTTT.